This T cell receptor (beta chain) comes out of a study of T cells in pancreatic ductal adenocarcinoma. V lost 2 bases to trimming and J lost 1 base, with 4 bases between them. The CDR3 extends over 14 amino acids. Germline V CDR1 and CDR2: SGHRS, YFSETQ. Clones were read by immunoSEQ multiplex PCR, and TCRdb kept only the in-frame ones, dropping some. The repertoire holds 11,000 or so clones, with about nine tenths as singletons. As for this clone: Its antigen remains unknown. This sample also contains other DNA sequences that code for the same CDR3.

Surgery without prior neoadjuvant therapy was the treatment of the selected pancreatic ductal adenocarcinoma patients. Study conclusions and caveats: Tumor-versus-blood clonality comparisons may be biased toward lower tumor diversity. Blood had more productive templates and 6 to 9-fold more unique clonotypes than tumor.

The rearrangement uses TRBV5-1 and TRBJ2-6; D call uncertain. The sequence derives from a human donor with pancreatic ductal adenocarcinoma. The source material was PBMCs. The DNA for the CDR3 is TGCGCCAGCAGCTTTGGTTCTGGGGCCAACGTCCTGACTTTC. Translation: CASSFGSGANVLTF.